This TCR beta chain was identified during a study of CD8+CD57+ T cells in acquired aplastic anemia (dated by TCRdb to 2017 to 2018). About the study as a whole: On average, sorted CD4+ and CD8+ cells yielded about 3 ug of extracted DNA, with a range of roughly 0.19 to 27.4 ug. CD8+CD57+ expansion was defined as a frequency above the mean frequency observed in healthy subjects.

Flow cytometry had shown CD8+CD57+ cell expansion in the patients selected for sequencing. Every patient had a diagnosis of severe acquired aplastic anemia based on International Study of Aplastic Anemia and Agranulocytosis and Camitta criteria. No patient had received any therapy when blood was sampled. In the study, sorted CD4+ and CD8+ blood T cells from patients with severe aplastic anemia and from healthy subjects underwent deep sequencing of TCR repertoires. Patients were enrolled under clinicaltrials.gov protocols 00001620, 01623167, 00001397, 00071045, 00081523 and 00961064 in the USA. Ficoll-Paque density gradient centrifugation was used to isolate peripheral blood mononuclear cells. Before DNA extraction, CD4+ and CD8+ T cells were sorted with FACS or magnetic beads. Genomic DNA was used as template for profiling of TCR beta VDJ combinations and CDR3 sequences. TCR repertoire sequencing was run on an Illumina HiSeq 2000. In the source study's methods: TRBV/TRBJ rearrangement plots, CDR3 size and DJ length profiles, and Simpson's diversity index were used to assess repertoires. The immunodominant clone was defined as the most abundant DNA sequence in deep sequencing data. CDR3 amino acid sequences were screened for sharing across subjects and were compared with published repertoires and the VDJdb database. The public reads were run again by TCRdb, first through fastp at Q25 and then through MiXCR, and only productive beta chains were kept. Rows with one shared CDR3 protein collapse into an entry with the most common genes and DNA. These V and J calls rely on TCRdb rather than the paper's analysis. Across this sample there are approximately 220,000 distinct CDR3 sequences, with around 50% seen only once. Less than 20% of the sample is in the top ten clones.

The paper as a whole reports these results and caveats: Around 27 CD8+ CDR3 sequences were shared between patients and controls but appeared highly expressed in patients and within their immunodominant clones. Between patients and healthy controls, no significant difference in CD8+ Simpson's diversity was found (P=0.060).

This clonotype appeared many times. The specificity of this receptor is unknown. No base quality values were provided; no much bigger clone lies one nucleotide off. The CDR3 runs 12 amino acids, cysteine and phenylalanine included. Just CDR3 DNA is preserved here, 36 bases in frame from base 1. V is clipped by 5 bases and J by 4 bases, and the sequence between their germline boundaries is 8 bases long. The germline V gene yields SGHTA for CDR1 and FQGNSA for CDR2. Rearrangement joined TRBV7-2 to TRBJ1-1; D gene: possibly TRBD1, on 5 matching bases. Sequenced: sorted CD4+, CD8+, or CD8+CD57+ T cells (not recorded which) from PBMCs. The clonotype comes from a human donor with aplastic anemia. The CDR3 corresponds to CASSGGGTEAFF. Here is the DNA: TGTGCCAGCAGCGGGGGGGGCACTGAAGCTTTCTTT.